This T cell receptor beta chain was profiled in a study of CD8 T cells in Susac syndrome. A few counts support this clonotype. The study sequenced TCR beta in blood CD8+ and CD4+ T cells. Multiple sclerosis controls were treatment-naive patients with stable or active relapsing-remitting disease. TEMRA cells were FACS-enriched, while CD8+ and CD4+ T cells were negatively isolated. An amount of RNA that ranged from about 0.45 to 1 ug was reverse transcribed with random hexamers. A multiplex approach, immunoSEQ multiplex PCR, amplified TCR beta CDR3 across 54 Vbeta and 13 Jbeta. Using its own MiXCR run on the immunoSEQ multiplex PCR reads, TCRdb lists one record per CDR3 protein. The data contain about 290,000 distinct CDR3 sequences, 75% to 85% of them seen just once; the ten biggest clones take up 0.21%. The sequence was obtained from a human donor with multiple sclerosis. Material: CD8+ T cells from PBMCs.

DNA for the CDR3: TGTGCCAGCAGCCAAACACCGATACTGAACACCGGGGAGCTGTTTTTT. It encodes CASSQTPILNTGELFF. The genes are TRBV4-2 and TRBJ2-2; D remains unclear. CDR3 length equals 16 residues. CDR1 and CDR2 (germline): LGHNA, YNFKEQ. V was shortened by 2 bases and J by 1 base, with 11 bases between the two germline ends.